Below, 3 T cell receptor beta chains from the same sample are listed, as sequenced in a study of cytomegalovirus exposure and HLA in healthy donors. Vbeta (60) and Jbeta (13) primers were used in the PCR. Assay: immunoSEQ multiplex PCR; the TCRdb copy retains only in-frame clones and omits some. The sample shows about 57,000 clones, around 83% of them seen only once. The sequenced material came from PBMCs. The receptors stem from a man aged 25 to 40 in good health and CMV-seronegative.

The CDR3 loop is CSAGGGGTGELFF. DNA for the CDR3: TGCAGCGCTGGGGGGGGTGGGACCGGGGAGCTGTTTTTT. The gene calls are TRBV29-1 and TRBJ2-2; 7 nucleotides match TRBD2. The germline V gene encodes CDR1 SQVTM and CDR2 ANQGSEA. V was clipped by 7 bases and J by 5 bases; unmatched bases: 7. This CDR3 is 13 amino acids long.

This rearrangement joins TRBV7-2 to TRBJ2-5, with 11 bases matching TRBD1. Germline CDR1 reads SGHTA; CDR2 reads FQGNSA. The CDR3 runs to 13 residues. The V gene end was trimmed by 5 bases and the J gene end by 5 bases; junction bases not matched to a gene: 1. The CDR3 bases are TGTGCCAGCAGCCGGGACAGGGGGGAGACCCAGTACTTC. Protein product: CASSRDRGETQYF. Full variable domain (outside the CDR3, taken from reference TRBV7-2 and TRBJ2-5): GAGVSQSPSNKVTEKGKDVELRCDPISGHTALYWYRQSLGQGLEFLIYFQGNSAPDKSGLPSDRFSAERTGGSVSTLTIQRTQQEDSAVYLCASSRDRGETQYFGPGTRLLVL.

The chain combines TRBV9 with TRBJ1-1, with D uncertain. V shed 3 bases and J shed 0 bases, with 6 bases lying between them. This CDR3 region has 13 residues. Germline-derived CDR1 and CDR2 are SGDLS and YYNGEE. The CDR3 nucleotides are TGTGCCAGCAGCGCGAGGGTGAACACTGAAGCTTTCTTT. Amino acid sequence: CASSARVNTEAFF. Complete variable domain (other parts from reference TRBV9 and TRBJ1-1): DSGVTQTPKHLITATGQRVTLRCSPRSGDLSVYWYQQSLDQGLQFLIQYYNGEERAKGNILERFSAQQFPDLHSELNLSSLELGDSALYFCASSARVNTEAFFGQGTRLTVV.